A single T cell receptor beta chain is shown here with its context. Antigen unknown. Cultured CD4+ T-cell DNA underwent Oncomine TCR Beta short-read sequencing. Extraction of genomic DNA was performed on cultured CD4+ T cells. TCRdb independently ran MiXCR on the PCR reads; one entry per CDR3 protein. The repertoire consists of 20,000 to 25,000 distinct CDR3 sequences, with roughly three fifths occurring once and the leading ten covering roughly 14%. The sample's treatment: roughly 10-day PBMC culture with coronavirus spike peptide pools or control peptides (ViraFEST assay). Using peptide pools, antigen-specific T cells were expanded in ViraFEST before TCRs were sequenced. This sample was taken from a study of vaccination and CD4 T cells after COVID-19. Study-level background: Six male and four female convalescents took part, two of them Hispanic. General observations from the study: Nearly all convalescent vaccine-specific clones, 304 of 307, recognized only SARS-CoV-2 spike.

The sample in question was CD4+ T cells from blood, cultured in vitro, obtained after SARS-CoV-2 vaccination. The clonotype comes from a human donor who received a COVID-19 vaccine.

The CDR3, as DNA: TGCAGTGCTAGAGGGGCAGGGGAAACCTACGAGCAGTACTTC. This translates into CSARGAGETYEQYF. The rearrangement uses TRBV20-1 and TRBJ2-7; TRBD1 might be the D (6 bases). V was trimmed by 1 base and J by 2 bases, leaving 12 bases between them. Germline V gene data show CDR1 as DFQATT and CDR2 as SNEGSKA (reference sequence). The CDR3 spans 14 residues.